The present T cell receptor (beta chain) was sequenced within a study of blood T cell repertoires in COVID-19. Study-level background: Collection of acute and convalescent COVID-19 samples took place in the United States, Italy and Spain. T cells, B-cell-depleted T cells, or PBMCs provided the cDNA or gDNA that served as material.

Participants' reported clinical history set cohort assignment. This CDR3 has 15 residues. The J segment lost 0 bases and the V segment lost 4 bases, leaving 2 bases of the junction unmatched. Germline lookup yields CDR1 MDHEN and CDR2 SYDVKM. Original methodology: For nucleated cells, counts were estimated from reference gene primer amplification. Some clones are missing from TCRdb's copy, which holds only in-frame ones; the method was immunoSEQ multiplex PCR. V and J calls and clone size are as listed in that table; D and trimming were resolved from the DNA. The sample yields approximately 280,000 clones, 87% seen once.

The sequenced material came from PBMCs or T cells enriched from blood (not recorded which). This chain connects TRBV28 to TRBJ2-2; 7 bases are a match to TRBD2. This sequence originates from a woman aged 40-49 years who had recovered from COVID-19. CDR3 in amino acids: CASSSSGPNTGELFF. The CDR3 coding sequence is TGTGCCAGCAGTTCTAGCGGCCCGAACACCGGGGAGCTGTTTTTT.